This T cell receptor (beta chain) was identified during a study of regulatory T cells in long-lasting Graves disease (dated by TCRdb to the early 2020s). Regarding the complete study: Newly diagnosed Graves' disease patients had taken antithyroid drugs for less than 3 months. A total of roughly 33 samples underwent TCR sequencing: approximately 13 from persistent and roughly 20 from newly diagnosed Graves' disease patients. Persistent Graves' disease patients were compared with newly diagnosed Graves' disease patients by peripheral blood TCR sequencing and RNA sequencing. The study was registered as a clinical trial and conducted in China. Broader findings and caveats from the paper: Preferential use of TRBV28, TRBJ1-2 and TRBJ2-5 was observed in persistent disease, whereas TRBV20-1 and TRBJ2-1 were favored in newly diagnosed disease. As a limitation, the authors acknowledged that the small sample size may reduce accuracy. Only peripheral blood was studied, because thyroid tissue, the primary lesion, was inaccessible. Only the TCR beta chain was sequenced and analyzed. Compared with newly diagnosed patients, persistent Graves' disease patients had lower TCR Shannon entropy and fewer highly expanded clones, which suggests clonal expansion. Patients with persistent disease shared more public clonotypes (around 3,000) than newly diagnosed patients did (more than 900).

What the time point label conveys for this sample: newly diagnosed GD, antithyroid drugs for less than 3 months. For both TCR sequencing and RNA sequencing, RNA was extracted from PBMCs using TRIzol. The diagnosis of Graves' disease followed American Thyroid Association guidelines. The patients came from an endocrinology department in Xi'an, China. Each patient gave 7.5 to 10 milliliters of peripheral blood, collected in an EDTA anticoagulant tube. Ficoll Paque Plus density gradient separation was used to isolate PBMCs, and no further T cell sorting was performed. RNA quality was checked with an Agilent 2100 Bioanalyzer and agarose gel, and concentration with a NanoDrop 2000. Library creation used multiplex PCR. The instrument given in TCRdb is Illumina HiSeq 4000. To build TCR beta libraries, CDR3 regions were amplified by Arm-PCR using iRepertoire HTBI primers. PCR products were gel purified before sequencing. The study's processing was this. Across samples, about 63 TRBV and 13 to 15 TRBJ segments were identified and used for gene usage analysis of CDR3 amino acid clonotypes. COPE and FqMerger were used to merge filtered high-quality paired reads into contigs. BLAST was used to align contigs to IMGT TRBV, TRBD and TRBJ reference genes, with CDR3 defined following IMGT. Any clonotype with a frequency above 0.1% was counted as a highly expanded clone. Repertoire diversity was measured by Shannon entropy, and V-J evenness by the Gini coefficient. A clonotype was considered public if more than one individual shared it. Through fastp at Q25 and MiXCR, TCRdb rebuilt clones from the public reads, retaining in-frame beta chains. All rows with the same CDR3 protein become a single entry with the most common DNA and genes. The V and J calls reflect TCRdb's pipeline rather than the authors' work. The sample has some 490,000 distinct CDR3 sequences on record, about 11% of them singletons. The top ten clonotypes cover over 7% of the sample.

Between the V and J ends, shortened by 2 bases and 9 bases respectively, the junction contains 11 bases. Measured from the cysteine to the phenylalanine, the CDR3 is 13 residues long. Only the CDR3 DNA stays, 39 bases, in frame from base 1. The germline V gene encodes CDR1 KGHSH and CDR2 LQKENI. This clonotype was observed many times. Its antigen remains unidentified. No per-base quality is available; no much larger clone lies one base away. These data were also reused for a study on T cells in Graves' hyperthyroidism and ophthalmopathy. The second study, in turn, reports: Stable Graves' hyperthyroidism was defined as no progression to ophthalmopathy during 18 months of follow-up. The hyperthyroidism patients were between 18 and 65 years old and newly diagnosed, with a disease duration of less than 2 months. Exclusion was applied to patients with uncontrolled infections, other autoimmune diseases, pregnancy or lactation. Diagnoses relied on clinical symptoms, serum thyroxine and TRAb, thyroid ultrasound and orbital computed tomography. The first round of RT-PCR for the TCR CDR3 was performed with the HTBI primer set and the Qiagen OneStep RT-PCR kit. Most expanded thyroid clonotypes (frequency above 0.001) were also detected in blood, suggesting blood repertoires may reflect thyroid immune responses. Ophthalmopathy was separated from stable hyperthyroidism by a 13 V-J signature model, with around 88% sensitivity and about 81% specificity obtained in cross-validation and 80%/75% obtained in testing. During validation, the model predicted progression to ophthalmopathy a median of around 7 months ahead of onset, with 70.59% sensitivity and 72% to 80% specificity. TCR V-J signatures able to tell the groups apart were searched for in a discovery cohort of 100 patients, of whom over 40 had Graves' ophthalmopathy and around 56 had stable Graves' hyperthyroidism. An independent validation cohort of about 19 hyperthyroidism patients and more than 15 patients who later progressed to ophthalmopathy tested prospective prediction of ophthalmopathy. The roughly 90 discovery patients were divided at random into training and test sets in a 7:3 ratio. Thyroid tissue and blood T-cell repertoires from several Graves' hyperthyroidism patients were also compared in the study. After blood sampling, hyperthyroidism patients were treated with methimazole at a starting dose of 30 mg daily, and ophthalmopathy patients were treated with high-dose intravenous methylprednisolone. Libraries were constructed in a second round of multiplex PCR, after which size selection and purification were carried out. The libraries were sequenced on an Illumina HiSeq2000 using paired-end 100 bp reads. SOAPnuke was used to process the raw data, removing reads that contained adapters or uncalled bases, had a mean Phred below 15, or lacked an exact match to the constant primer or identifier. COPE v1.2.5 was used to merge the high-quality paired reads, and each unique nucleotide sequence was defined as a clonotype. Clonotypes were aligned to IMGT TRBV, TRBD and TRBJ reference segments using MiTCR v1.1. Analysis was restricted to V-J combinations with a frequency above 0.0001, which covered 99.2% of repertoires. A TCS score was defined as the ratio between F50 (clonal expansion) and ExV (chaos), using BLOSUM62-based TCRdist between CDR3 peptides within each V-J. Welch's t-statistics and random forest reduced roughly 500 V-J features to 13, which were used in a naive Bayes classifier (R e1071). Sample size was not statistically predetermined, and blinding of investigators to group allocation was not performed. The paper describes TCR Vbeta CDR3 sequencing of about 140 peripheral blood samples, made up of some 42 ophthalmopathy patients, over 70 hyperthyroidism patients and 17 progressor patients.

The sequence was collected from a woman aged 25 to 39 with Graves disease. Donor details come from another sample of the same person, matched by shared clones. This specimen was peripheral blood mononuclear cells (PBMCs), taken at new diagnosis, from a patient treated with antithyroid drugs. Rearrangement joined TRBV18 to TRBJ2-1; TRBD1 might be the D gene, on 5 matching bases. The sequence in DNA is TGTGCCAGCTCACCAGGACACGAAGTTGAGCAGTTCTTC. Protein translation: CASSPGHEVEQFF.